The following is a T cell receptor beta chain sequence with its context. This clone's antigen is unknown. No quality values exist for individual bases; no much larger clone is one base distant. The sample comes from a study of CD8 T cells in ankylosing spondylitis (dated by TCRdb to 2016 to 2017). A note on the overall study: T cell receptor beta repertoires were profiled in healthy donors and ankylosing spondylitis patients so that disease-linked TCR variants could be found. In total, the full study cohort was made up of some 110 healthy donors and about two dozen ankylosing spondylitis patients. Samples of peripheral blood were taken, and for ankylosing spondylitis patients, synovial fluid was collected as well. The investigation overall reported the following: A TCR beta motif made up of several highly homologous amino acid variants appeared to be characteristic of blood from ankylosing spondylitis patients. The disease-linked clones had a CD8+ phenotype and were found at relatively low frequencies in peripheral blood. According to the report, matched synovial fluid samples from ankylosing spondylitis patients were significantly enriched for the disease-linked clones. Some of the motif variants had been reported before in the synovial fluid and blood of reactive arthritis patients, a finding that suggests common disease-initiation mechanisms.

The germline V gene (reference sequence) yields LNHDA for CDR1 and SQIVND for CDR2. Reading from cysteine to phenylalanine, the CDR3 counts 13 amino acids. CDR3 DNA is the only sequence kept; it has 39 bases, read in frame from the first base. The germline V end is reduced by 7 bases and the J end by 8 bases; junction bases left unmatched: 8. These reads were obtained on an Illumina HiSeq 2500. Quantitative 5'-RACE with molecular barcodes was the method used to prepare the TCR beta libraries. On the authors' methods: A new computational method based on a probabilistic model of VDJ rearrangement was used to identify disease-linked TCR variants. The raw public reads went through TCRdb reprocessing: fastp at Q25, MiXCR clone calling, in-frame beta chains kept. One record per CDR3 amino acid sequence lists the most common genes and DNA. Clone size and V and J calls follow TCRdb, not the original study. The sample table records under 150,000 distinct CDR3 sequences; about a tenth of these occur just once. Jointly, the top ten make up about 3.6% of the sample.

The receptor was derived from a male donor with ankylosing spondylitis or in good health (not recorded which). The V and J segments used are TRBV19 and TRBJ2-1, and 7 junction bases match TRBD2. Sequenced material: blood, either unsorted or a sorted T cell fraction (not recorded which). The bases read TGTGCCAGTACCCCGGGAGGACTCGATGAGCAGTTCTTC. This yields the protein CASTPGGLDEQFF.